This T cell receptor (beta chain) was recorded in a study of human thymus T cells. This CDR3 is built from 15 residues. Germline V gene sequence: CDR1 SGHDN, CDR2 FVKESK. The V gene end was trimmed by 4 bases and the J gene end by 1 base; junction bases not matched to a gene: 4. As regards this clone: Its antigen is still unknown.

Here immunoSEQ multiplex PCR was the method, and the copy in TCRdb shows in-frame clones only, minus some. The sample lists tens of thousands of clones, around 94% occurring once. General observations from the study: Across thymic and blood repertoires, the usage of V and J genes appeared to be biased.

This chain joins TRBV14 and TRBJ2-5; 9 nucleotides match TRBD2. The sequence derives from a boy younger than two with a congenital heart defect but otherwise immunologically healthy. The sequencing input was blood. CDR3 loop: CASSPQLAGQETQYF. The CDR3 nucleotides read TGTGCCAGCAGCCCACAACTAGCGGGCCAAGAGACCCAGTACTTC.